The rows below give T cell receptor beta chains drawn from one sample of a study of shared clonotypes between healthy human individuals. Sequencing was performed with immunoSEQ multiplex PCR; in TCRdb, only in-frame clones are kept and a portion is missing. The sample lists some 2.1 million clones; about 95% were seen once. The sample comprised naive CD8+ T cells sorted from blood. The receptors here all came from a man younger than 35 in good health. The CDR3 runs from the conserved cysteine through the conserved F or W. A D gene is named only where the DNA matches it firmly. Where a row states a size, it is once, few, many or the class of an expanded clone; other rows omit it.

v_call	clone_size	d_call	j_call	cdr3_nt	cdr3_aa
TRBV16	.	TRBD1	TRBJ2-7	TGTGCCAGCAGCCCCGGACAGGGGGCCATCGAGCAGTACTTC	CASSPGQGAIEQYF
TRBV20-1	.	TRBD2	TRBJ2-7	TGCAGTGGACTAGCGGGCGAGCAGTACTTC	CSGLAGEQYF
TRBV19	few	TRBD1	TRBJ1-5	TGTGCCAGTAGTATCTGGGGACAGTCCAATCAGCCCCAGCATTTT	CASSIWGQSNQPQHF
TRBV6-5	.	.	TRBJ2-7	TGTGCCAGCAGTTCGGACCCCACGGGCGAGCAGTACTTC	CASSSDPTGEQYF
TRBV27	.	TRBD2	TRBJ2-3	TGTGCCAGCACCCTGGGCGGGAGTACGGCAGATACGCAGTATTTT	CASTLGGSTADTQYF
TRBV11-2	.	.	TRBJ2-7	TGTGCCAGCAGCTTAGTGGGTTCAGGGTTGGAGCAGTACTTC	CASSLVGSGLEQYF
TRBV5-1	.	TRBD1	TRBJ2-7	TGCGCCAGCAGCCGGGACCAACAGGGGGCAGTCGAGCAGTACTTC	CASSRDQQGAVEQYF
TRBV27	.	.	TRBJ2-2	TGTGCCAGCAGTTTAACGGGGATCGGGGAGCTGTTTTTT	CASSLTGIGELFF
TRBV27	.	.	TRBJ2-3	TGTGCCAGCAGTTCTCCCCTAGATCGGACAGATACGCAGTATTTT	CASSSPLDRTDTQYF
TRBV5-4	few	TRBD2	TRBJ2-1	TGTGCCAGCAGCCAGGAACTAGCGGGGGCAAACAATGAGCAGTTCTTC	CASSQELAGANNEQFF
TRBV13	.	.	TRBJ2-1	TGTGCCAGCAGCCGGGAGAACAATGAGCAGTTCTTC	CASSRENNEQFF
TRBV4-1	.	.	TRBJ1-2	TGCGCCAGCAGCCTTGGGGGAGCTAACTATGGCTACACCTTC	CASSLGGANYGYTF
TRBV30	.	.	TRBJ1-1	TGTGCCTGGAGTGTCCCCCCACGATTGAACACTGAAGCTTTCTTT	CAWSVPPRLNTEAFF
TRBV11-2	.	.	TRBJ2-5	TGTGCCAGCAGCTTCTACGGAAAAGAGACCCAGTACTTC	CASSFYGKETQYF
TRBV15	.	.	TRBJ1-1	TGTGCCACCAGCCAGACTGGAACTGAAGCTTTCTTT	CATSQTGTEAFF
TRBV5-1	.	TRBD2	TRBJ2-2	TGCGCCAGCAGCTGGGAAGGACTAGCGGAGAACACCGGGGAGCTGTTTTTT	CASSWEGLAENTGELFF
TRBV7-9	.	.	TRBJ2-2	TGTGCCAGCAGTTCCCTGACCCACGGGGAGCTGTTTTTT	CASSSLTHGELFF
TRBV19	.	TRBD2	TRBJ2-4	TGTGCCAGTAGTATAGATTGGGGGGGTCCCAAAAACATTCAGTACTTC	CASSIDWGGPKNIQYF
TRBV4-3	.	TRBD1	TRBJ1-5	TGCGCCAGCAGCCTACAGGCAGGGGGCTATCAGCCCCAGCATTTT	CASSLQAGGYQPQHF
TRBV9	.	.	TRBJ1-3	TGTGCCAGCAGCGTAGGTGGGGGGAACGGAAACACCATATATTTT	CASSVGGGNGNTIYF
TRBV13	.	TRBD2	TRBJ2-1	TGTGCCAGCAGCTTAGGCCCGATTAGCGGGGGGGATGAGCAGTTCTTC	CASSLGPISGGDEQFF
TRBV29-1	.	.	TRBJ1-2	TGCAGCGTTGAAGATATCAGATCAGGAGGCTACACCTTC	CSVEDIRSGGYTF
TRBV27	.	.	TRBJ2-7	TGTGCCAGCAGTTTATCGGCATCCCTGACCTACGAGCAGTACTTC	CASSLSASLTYEQYF
TRBV27	.	TRBD2	TRBJ2-7	TGTGCCAGCAGTTTGGGGACTACCAACGAGCAGTACTTC	CASSLGTTNEQYF
TRBV6-5	.	.	TRBJ1-2	TGTGCCAGCAGCCCCGCGGGGGTTGGCTACACCTTC	CASSPAGVGYTF
TRBV14	.	TRBD1	TRBJ1-2	TGTGCCAGCAGCCAAGGTCAGGGGGCATGGGGCTACACCTTC	CASSQGQGAWGYTF
TRBV5-1	.	.	TRBJ1-5	TGCGCCAGCAGCTTGGCCGGGGGTAGCAATCAGCCCCAGCATTTT	CASSLAGGSNQPQHF
TRBV7-9	once	.	TRBJ1-1	TGTGCCAGCAGCTACCTAGTTGGCACTGAAGCTTTCTTT	CASSYLVGTEAFF
TRBV5-6	once	.	TRBJ2-7	TGTGCCAGCAGCTTGGGGGCAGGAACCCCCTACGAGCAGTACTTC	CASSLGAGTPYEQYF
TRBV2	.	TRBD2	TRBJ2-7	TGTGCCTACAGCGGGGCGGGAGTCGCAAACTACGAGCAGTACTTC	CAYSGAGVANYEQYF
TRBV27	once	TRBD2	TRBJ2-7	TGTGCCAGCAGTCGACAGCCCGGACTAGCGGGTACCTACGAGCAGTACTTC	CASSRQPGLAGTYEQYF
TRBV28	.	.	TRBJ1-6	TGTGCCAGCAATTGGGATAGCTCCTATAATTCACCCCTCCACTTT	CASNWDSSYNSPLHF
TRBV28	.	TRBD1	TRBJ2-5	TGTGCCAGCAGTTTCCCCGGGACAGGTTTTTCGGAGACCCAGTACTTC	CASSFPGTGFSETQYF
TRBV5-1	.	.	TRBJ1-1	TGCGCCAGCAGCTTGGCCAGGGCGAACACTGAAGCTTTCTTT	CASSLARANTEAFF
TRBV10-3	.	.	TRBJ2-1	TGTGCCATCGGGGGGGCAGGTTACAATGAGCAGTTCTTC	CAIGGAGYNEQFF
TRBV11-2	.	TRBD2	TRBJ2-3	TGTGCCAGCAGCTTTTGGGAGGGCCCCACAGATACGCAGTATTTT	CASSFWEGPTDTQYF
TRBV6-6	.	.	TRBJ1-2	TGTGCCAGCAACGAGGGGAACTATGGCTACACCTTC	CASNEGNYGYTF
TRBV10-2	.	.	TRBJ2-4	TGCGCCAGCAAGGACCCGCCGAAAAACATTCAGTACTTC	CASKDPPKNIQYF
TRBV9	.	TRBD2	TRBJ2-1	TGTGCCAGCAGCGTAGCGGTGAGCGGGGGGTACAATGAGCAGTTCTTC	CASSVAVSGGYNEQFF
TRBV27	.	.	TRBJ2-5	TGTGCCAGCAGTTTATTATCAACCAGGGGAGAGACCCAGTACTTC	CASSLLSTRGETQYF
TRBV27	.	.	TRBJ1-6	TGTGCCAGCAGTTTATCGAGCGAGGGGCTAGCACCCCTCCACTTT	CASSLSSEGLAPLHF
TRBV25-1	.	.	TRBJ2-5	TGTGCCAGCAGTGATTGGGACATAGAGACCCAGTACTTC	CASSDWDIETQYF
TRBV19	.	.	TRBJ2-7	TGTGCCAGTAGTATAGTCGCGGATTCCGAGCAGTACTTC	CASSIVADSEQYF